Sequencing of this TCR beta chain was carried out in a study of blood T cells in healthy people across ages. The authors ran a second PCR of roughly 7 to 11 cycles using a sample-barcoded 5' primer and a J-beta primer mix. TCRdb reprocessed the 5' RACE reads with MiXCR, giving one entry per CDR3 protein. Here the sample spans around 1,100,000 distinct CDR3 sequences, around two fifths being singletons. The ends lost 0 bases at V and 6 bases at J; junction bases unmatched: 5. This CDR3 spans 15 amino acids. In germline, CDR1 is SGDLS, CDR2 YYNGEE. The gene calls are TRBV9 and TRBJ1-5; 8 bases map to TRBD1. Sequencing input: blood. The source of this sequence is a young man in good health. The CDR3 nucleotides are TGTGCCAGCAGCGTAGATGGTACAGGGGGTCAGCCCCAGCATTTT. This sequence encodes CASSVDGTGGQPQHF.